This record concerns one TCR beta chain sequence. Its antigen is unknown. TCRdb reanalysed the reads using MiXCR and keeps one entry per CDR3 protein. The sample holds approximately 1,000,000 distinct CDR3 sequences, around 32% seen once. The entry originates in a study of T cell repertoires in cytomegalovirus infection. The germline V and J ends were trimmed by 7 bases and 8 bases, with 17 bases remaining between them. CDR3 length: 14 residues. Source: cultured CD8+ T cells from PBMCs, taken from culture after CMV antigen stimulation. The clonotype comes from a human donor in good health (CMV status not recorded). Some clones in this sample may be carry-over from other donors' samples. The J gene is TRBJ1-4, the V gene TRBV12-3 or TRBV12-4; D is perhaps TRBD1 (5 bases). The CDR3 protein is CASTGHPRREKLFF. The CDR3 nucleotides read TGTGCCAGCACCGGACACCCCAGGAGGGAAAAACTGTTTTTT.